This TCR beta chain was captured by sequencing in a study of radiotherapy plus CTLA-4 blockade in lung cancer (dated by TCRdb to the late 2010s). About the full investigation: Objective responses occurred in roughly a sixth of enrolled patients, and just over 30% achieved disease control.

In this study, focal radiation therapy paired with CTLA-4 blockade (ipilimumab) was tested in patients who had chemo-refractory metastatic non-small-cell lung cancer. About this clone: Its recognized antigen is unknown. No much larger clone is present one base from it, and per-base qualities are unavailable. The same CDR3 also results from other DNA sequences found in this sample.

Library creation used the immunoSEQ multiplex PCR assay. Imported from immuneACCESS, the table was reduced by TCRdb to in-frame sequences with V and J called. These copies leave out some clones; in studies compared against another copy, an unresolved V gene accounts for under half, and the cause of the remainder is not known. This sample has some 77,000 clones in its table, and roughly 86% of those were observed once. The ten largest clonotypes hold approximately 2% of the sample. The full study reports these points: The strongest predictors of response were reported to be early dynamic shifts in blood T cell clones along with a rise in serum interferon-beta following radiation. After treatment with radiotherapy and ipilimumab, TCR clones that originated in tumors expanded in peripheral blood.

The germline V end is reduced by 5 bases and the J end by 7 bases; junction bases left unmatched: 7. The CDR3, from cysteine to phenylalanine, totals 14 residues. The retained sequence is limited to the CDR3, 42 bases, with the frame set at the first base. The germline V gene specifies SGHRS as CDR1 and YFSETQ as CDR2. The chain uses TRBV5-1 and TRBJ2-4; TRBD2 lines up with 9 middle nucleotides. The material sequenced was peripheral blood, taken from a patient treated with radiotherapy plus ipilimumab. This receptor was identified in a human donor with non-small cell lung cancer who had a partial response to radiotherapy plus ipilimumab. CDR3 protein: CASRTSGDKNIQYF. At the DNA level, the sequence is TGCGCCAGCAGGACTAGCGGTGACAAGAACATTCAGTACTTC. Reference TRBV5-1 and TRBJ2-4 genes cover what lies past the CDR3, so the full variable domain is KAGVTQTPRYLIKTRGQQVTLSCSPISGHRSVSWYQQTPGQGLQFLFEYFSETQRNKGNFPGRFSGRQFSNSRSEMNVSTLELGDSALYLCASRTSGDKNIQYFGAGTRLSVL.